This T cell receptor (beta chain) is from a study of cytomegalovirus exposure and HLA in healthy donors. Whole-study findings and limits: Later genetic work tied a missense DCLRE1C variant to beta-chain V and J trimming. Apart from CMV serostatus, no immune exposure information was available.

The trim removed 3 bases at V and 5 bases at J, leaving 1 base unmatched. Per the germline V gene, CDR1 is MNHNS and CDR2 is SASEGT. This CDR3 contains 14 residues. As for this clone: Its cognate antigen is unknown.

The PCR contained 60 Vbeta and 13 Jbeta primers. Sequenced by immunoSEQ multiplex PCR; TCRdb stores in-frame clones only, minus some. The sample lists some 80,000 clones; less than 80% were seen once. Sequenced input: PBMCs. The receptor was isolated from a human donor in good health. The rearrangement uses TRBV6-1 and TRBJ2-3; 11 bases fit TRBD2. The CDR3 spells CASSETSGKDTQYF. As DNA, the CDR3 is TGTGCCAGCAGTGAGACTAGCGGGAAAGATACGCAGTATTTT.